This T cell receptor beta chain was recovered during a study of cytomegalovirus exposure and HLA in healthy donors. The PCR employed 60 Vbeta primers together with 13 Jbeta primers. Generated by immunoSEQ multiplex PCR, the TCRdb table keeps only in-frame clones and is missing some. The sample yields about 98,000 clones, more than 60% seen once. A note on this clone: Its antigen is not known.

General study findings and limits: A prior analysis recorded that most TCR beta V segments were productive about 87% or about 30% of the time. Later genetic work tied a missense DCLRE1C variant to beta-chain V and J trimming. A later analysis found common viral pathogens apparently linked to several of the most significant clusters.

Trimming removed 5 bases from V and 1 base from J; junction bases left unmatched: 2. In germline, CDR1 is SGDLS, CDR2 YYNGEE. The CDR3 loop spans 15 amino acids. The rearrangement links TRBV9 to TRBJ2-2; 10 nucleotides align to TRBD2. The sequenced material came from PBMCs. The receptor's source is a man between 50 and 59 years old in good health and CMV-seronegative. CDR3 nucleotides: TGTGCCAGCAGTCGGACTAGCGGGAACACCGGGGAGCTGTTTTTT. Its protein product is CASSRTSGNTGELFF. The whole variable domain, filled in from reference TRBV9 and TRBJ2-2, reads DSGVTQTPKHLITATGQRVTLRCSPRSGDLSVYWYQQSLDQGLQFLIQYYNGEERAKGNILERFSAQQFPDLHSELNLSSLELGDSALYFCASSRTSGNTGELFFGEGSRLTVL.